One T cell receptor (beta chain) is described in this entry. This sample was taken from a study of blood T cell repertoires in COVID-19. As for the study in general: Samples taken during acute and convalescent COVID-19 were collected in the United States, Italy and Spain. Nucleic acid was either cDNA or gDNA, and it came from T cells, B-cell-depleted T cells, or PBMCs.

Unmatched junction bases numbered 8, after V lost 1 base and J lost 2 bases. The CDR3 is 16 amino acids. The germline V gene encodes CDR1 SGHRS and CDR2 YFSETQ. Profiled with immunoSEQ multiplex PCR; TCRdb holds only in-frame clones, not every one. Here the sample spans roughly 430,000 clones, over 75% being singletons. Residents of about two dozen US areas, aged roughly 18 to 89 years, made up the participants. Researchers sorted participants into cohorts using their self-reported clinical history. This clonotype was sampled from a woman aged 40 to 55 with acute COVID-19. The chain combines TRBV5-1 with TRBJ1-1; 7 bases are shared with TRBD1. Sequencing input: PBMCs or T cells enriched from blood (not recorded which). CDR3 bases: TGCGCCAGCAGCTTGTCCCGGACAGGCCAAAACACTGAAGCTTTCTTT. Translation gives CASSLSRTGQNTEAFF.